Listed below are T cell receptor beta chains from one sample, sequenced in a study of tumor-infiltrating lymphocytes in primary liver carcinoma. TCRdb reprocessed the multiplex PCR reads via MiXCR and lists one record per CDR3 protein. The sample records approximately 320,000 distinct CDR3 sequences, around three fifths being singletons. Sample: peripheral blood. The source is a woman aged 25-40 years with primary liver carcinoma and hepatitis B virus infection. The CDR3 runs from the conserved cysteine through the conserved F or W. A D gene is named only where the DNA matches it firmly. Clone size is shown for a subset of rows, as once, few, many or a class of expanded clone.

d_gene: -; len: 16; j_gene: TRBJ1-3; abundance: few; v_gene: TRBV12-3/TRBV12-4; CDR3nt: TGTGCCAGCAGTTTGTATGTGGGAATCTCTGGAAACACCATATATTTT; CDR3aa: CASSLYVGISGNTIYF
d_gene: -; len: 12; j_gene: TRBJ2-5; abundance: -; v_gene: TRBV29-1; CDR3nt: TGCAGCGTTCGTAGGATTGGGGAGACCCAGTGCTTC; CDR3aa: CSVRRIGETQCF
d_gene: TRBD1; len: 15; j_gene: TRBJ2-7; abundance: -; v_gene: TRBV6-6; CDR3nt: TGTGCCAGCAATTACGGGGACAGCAGCTCCTACGAGCAGTACTTC; CDR3aa: CASNYGDSSSYEQYF
d_gene: -; len: 15; j_gene: TRBJ2-2; abundance: many; v_gene: TRBV4-3; CDR3nt: TGCGCCAGCAGCCAAGTGGGAAGGGTTCGCGGGGAGCTGTTTTTT; CDR3aa: CASSQVGRVRGELFF
d_gene: TRBD1; len: 14; j_gene: TRBJ1-2; abundance: -; v_gene: TRBV11-2; CDR3nt: TGTGCCAGCAGTGGCCTACAGGGGGTCGATGGCTACACCTTC; CDR3aa: CASSGLQGVDGYTF
d_gene: -; len: 14; j_gene: TRBJ1-5; abundance: -; v_gene: TRBV23-1; CDR3nt: TGCGCCAGCAGTCAAGACGACAGCGAACAGCCCCAGCATTTT; CDR3aa: CASSQDDSEQPQHF
d_gene: TRBD2; len: 18; j_gene: TRBJ2-3; abundance: -; v_gene: TRBV11-2; CDR3nt: TGTGCCAGCAGACCCGTGACTAGCGGATGGACTAGCACAGATACGCAGTATTTT; CDR3aa: CASRPVTSGWTSTDTQYF
d_gene: TRBD1; len: 15; j_gene: TRBJ2-1; abundance: -; v_gene: TRBV6-2/TRBV6-3; CDR3nt: TGTGCCAGCAGCCGACAGGGCATTTCGGATAATGAGCAGTTCTTC; CDR3aa: CASSRQGISDNEQFF
d_gene: -; len: 12; j_gene: TRBJ1-1; abundance: few; v_gene: TRBV11-2; CDR3nt: TGTGCCAGCAACCCAGGGGTAGGGAGGGCTTTCTTT; CDR3aa: CASNPGVGRAFF
d_gene: -; len: 13; j_gene: TRBJ2-1; abundance: few; v_gene: TRBV5-4; CDR3nt: TGTGCCAGCAGCCGGGACCAAAACAATGAGCAGTTCTTC; CDR3aa: CASSRDQNNEQFF
d_gene: -; len: 14; j_gene: TRBJ2-5; abundance: -; v_gene: TRBV5-4; CDR3nt: TGTGCCAGCAGCTTGGGCTGGGCAGAAGAGACCCAGTACTTC; CDR3aa: CASSLGWAEETQYF
d_gene: -; len: 16; j_gene: TRBJ2-5; abundance: -; v_gene: TRBV6-5; CDR3nt: TGTGCCAGCAGACCCCTGCGGCTTTCCGAAACAGGGACCCAGTACTTC; CDR3aa: CASRPLRLSETGTQYF
d_gene: -; len: 14; j_gene: TRBJ1-1; abundance: many; v_gene: TRBV12-3/TRBV12-4; CDR3nt: TGTGCCAGCAAAATACTTCAGGCGAACACTGAAGCTTTCTTT; CDR3aa: CASKILQANTEAFF
d_gene: TRBD2; len: 18; j_gene: TRBJ2-1; abundance: -; v_gene: TRBV5-1; CDR3nt: TGCGCCAGCAGCCTCCACGGACCCTCAGCGGGAGTCTTGAATGAGCAGTTCTTC; CDR3aa: CASSLHGPSAGVLNEQFF
d_gene: -; len: 14; j_gene: TRBJ2-1; abundance: few; v_gene: TRBV6-2/TRBV6-3; CDR3nt: TGTGCCAGCAGTTCGTGGGTCTCGAGAAATGAGCAGTTCTTC; CDR3aa: CASSSWVSRNEQFF
d_gene: -; len: 15; j_gene: TRBJ1-5; abundance: few; v_gene: TRBV28; CDR3nt: TGTGCCAGCAGTTTATTCGCCGAAAGCAATCAGCCCCAGCATTTT; CDR3aa: CASSLFAESNQPQHF
d_gene: -; len: 14; j_gene: TRBJ1-3; abundance: -; v_gene: TRBV6-5; CDR3nt: TGTGCCAGCGGGACCGAGAGTGCTGGAAACACCATATATTTT; CDR3aa: CASGTESAGNTIYF
d_gene: -; len: 14; j_gene: TRBJ1-3; abundance: few; v_gene: TRBV5-1; CDR3nt: TGCGCCAGCAGCGACCGGGGATCAGGAAACACCATATATTTT; CDR3aa: CASSDRGSGNTIYF
d_gene: -; len: 15; j_gene: TRBJ2-1; abundance: -; v_gene: TRBV14; CDR3nt: TGTGCCAGCAGCCCGGCCGGGATTCGGCAGGGTGAGCAGTTCTTC; CDR3aa: CASSPAGIRQGEQFF
d_gene: TRBD2; len: 13; j_gene: TRBJ2-7; abundance: -; v_gene: TRBV11-2; CDR3nt: TGTGCCACCAGCTTAGCGGGGGTAGGCGAGCAGTACTTC; CDR3aa: CATSLAGVGEQYF
d_gene: TRBD2; len: 16; j_gene: TRBJ2-3; abundance: many; v_gene: TRBV4-2; CDR3nt: TGTGCCAGCGGTATATCCAGAGCGGGAGCTGGAGATACGCAGTATTTT; CDR3aa: CASGISRAGAGDTQYF
d_gene: -; len: 16; j_gene: TRBJ2-1; abundance: -; v_gene: TRBV12-3/TRBV12-4; CDR3nt: TGCGCCAGCAGTTCAACCTGGACAAGGGGACGGCATGAGCAGTTCTTC; CDR3aa: CASSSTWTRGRHEQFF
d_gene: -; len: 13; j_gene: TRBJ2-2; abundance: once; v_gene: TRBV30; CDR3nt: TGTGCCTGGAGTTTAACTGTGACCGGGGAGCTGTTTTTT; CDR3aa: CAWSLTVTGELFF
d_gene: -; len: 12; j_gene: TRBJ2-1; abundance: -; v_gene: TRBV6-2/TRBV6-3; CDR3nt: TGTGCCAGTAAGGGCAGGGGCAATGGGCAGTTCTTC; CDR3aa: CASKGRGNGQFF
d_gene: -; len: 16; j_gene: TRBJ2-1; abundance: once; v_gene: TRBV6-6; CDR3nt: TGTGCCAGCAGTTACTCGGCTAGCGAGAGGACTAATGAGCAGTTCTTC; CDR3aa: CASSYSASERTNEQFF
d_gene: TRBD1; len: 15; j_gene: TRBJ2-1; abundance: few; v_gene: TRBV29-1; CDR3nt: TGCAGCGTTGAAGGGACAGGGGGGACCCTTGATGAGCAGTTCTTC; CDR3aa: CSVEGTGGTLDEQFF
d_gene: TRBD2; len: 14; j_gene: TRBJ2-1; abundance: -; v_gene: TRBV11-2; CDR3nt: TGTGCCAGCAGTTCCGGGACTAGCAACAGTGAGCAGTTCTTC; CDR3aa: CASSSGTSNSEQFF
d_gene: -; len: 18; j_gene: TRBJ2-7; abundance: -; v_gene: TRBV4-2; CDR3nt: TGTGCCAGCAGCCAAGATCCCAGGGGTCGAAACCACTCCTGCGAGCAGTACTTC; CDR3aa: CASSQDPRGRNHSCEQYF
d_gene: -; len: 13; j_gene: TRBJ2-7; abundance: once; v_gene: TRBV4-1; CDR3nt: TGCGCCAGCAGCCAAGTGAACGGGTACGGGCAGTACTTC; CDR3aa: CASSQVNGYGQYF
d_gene: -; len: 14; j_gene: TRBJ1-1; abundance: -; v_gene: TRBV28; CDR3nt: TGTGCCAGCAGCCCCGGTAGGTTGAACACTGAAGCTTTCTTT; CDR3aa: CASSPGRLNTEAFF
d_gene: TRBD2; len: 13; j_gene: TRBJ2-1; abundance: many; v_gene: TRBV29-1; CDR3nt: TGCAGCGGAGGGAGGGCGGCCTACAATGAGCAGTTCTTC; CDR3aa: CSGGRAAYNEQFF
d_gene: TRBD2; len: 19; j_gene: TRBJ2-7; abundance: many; v_gene: TRBV11-2; CDR3nt: TGTGCCAGCAGCTCTCACAACCTGCGGGAGGGAGGAACTTCCTACGAGCAGTACTTC; CDR3aa: CASSSHNLREGGTSYEQYF
d_gene: -; len: 13; j_gene: TRBJ1-6; abundance: -; v_gene: TRBV11-3; CDR3nt: TGTGCCAGCAGCTCACAGGGAGATTCACCACTCCACTTT; CDR3aa: CASSSQGDSPLHF
d_gene: TRBD1; len: 18; j_gene: TRBJ1-2; abundance: -; v_gene: TRBV4-3; CDR3nt: TGCGCCAGCAGGCAAGACCGGGGGCAGGGGGCGATTAGCTATGGCTACACCTTC; CDR3aa: CASRQDRGQGAISYGYTF